This T cell receptor (beta chain) is from a study of molecular identifiers for immune sequencing clone quantification. From the PCR reads, TCRdb called clonotypes with MiXCR, one entry per CDR3 protein. This table has some 35,000 distinct CDR3 sequences, about 20% appearing once. Naive CD8 T cells underwent sorting with the CD8+CD4-CCR7+CD45RA+ definition. Trimming pared 1 base from V and 2 bases from J, leaving 12 bases between. Germline CDR1 is SGHVS and CDR2 is FNYEAQ. The CDR3 totals 15 residues. This clonotype appeared many times. V and J are TRBV7-6 and TRBJ2-7; D may be TRBD1 (6 bases). The sample was naive CD8+ T cells from blood, with Jurkat cell RNA spiked in. Subset of the sample: FACS-sorted CD8+CD4-CCR7+CD45RA+ naive T cells. This TCR was recovered from a human donor in good health. Some libraries in this study had Jurkat cell RNA spiked in. CDR3 bases: TGTGCCAGCAGCTTAGGGTGGGGGCCCACCTACGAGCAGTACTTC. It translates to CASSLGWGPTYEQYF.